These 18 T cell receptor beta chains originate from one sample sequenced in a study of cytomegalovirus exposure and HLA in healthy donors. Libraries were prepared by immunoSEQ multiplex PCR; TCRdb keeps only in-frame clonotypes and omits some of them. The sample yields under 150,000 clones, 70% to 90% seen once. The source material was PBMCs. These receptors were obtained from a man aged 18 to 29 in good health and CMV-seronegative.

The chain links TRBV2 to TRBJ2-5; 7 bases are shared with TRBD2. V was clipped by 6 bases and J by 7 bases; unmatched bases: 17. This CDR3 has 16 amino acids. Per the germline V gene, CDR1 is SNHLY and CDR2 is FYNNEI. Here the CDR3 DNA reads TGTGCCAGCAGATCGCCCGGGACTCCGGAGCGGGGGACCCAGTACTTC. Translated: CASRSPGTPERGTQYF.

This chain joins TRBV10-3 and TRBJ2-3; 10 nucleotides align to TRBD2. In germline, CDR1 is ENHRY, CDR2 SYGVKD. The CDR3 is 14 residues long. J gave up 3 bases and V 10 bases, and 7 bases lay outside the gene matches. CDR3 protein: CATNLAGATDTQYF. Here the CDR3 DNA reads TGTGCCACTAACCTAGCGGGAGCGACAGATACGCAGTATTTT.

The gene calls are TRBV14 and TRBJ2-5; TRBD1 aligns across 9 bases. CDR3 length: 16 amino acids. After removal of 3 bases from V and 2 bases from J, the junction contained 7 bases not matched to a gene. CDR1 and CDR2 from the germline V gene are SGHDN and FVKESK. The CDR3 region is CASSHRDRALQETQYF. DNA of the CDR3: TGTGCCAGCAGCCACCGGGACAGGGCTTTACAAGAGACCCAGTACTTC.

The chain couples TRBV30 to TRBJ1-1; TRBD1 aligns across 12 bases. Germline lookup yields CDR1 GTSNPN and CDR2 SVGIG (reference sequence). This CDR3 region has 16 residues. V was clipped by 5 bases and J by 4 bases; unmatched bases: 11. The chain's CDR3 is CAWDRDRGLGGTEAFF. Here the CDR3 DNA reads TGTGCCTGGGACCGGGACAGGGGGCTCGGGGGCACTGAAGCTTTCTTT.

The gene calls are TRBV7-8 and TRBJ2-3; D perhaps matches TRBD2 (6 bases). Trimming removed 5 bases at V and 3 bases at J, with 18 bases between. Per germline, CDR1 SGHVS and CDR2 FQNEAQ. The CDR3 runs to 16 residues. This chain's CDR3 is CASSLGAGPATDTQYF. DNA of the CDR3: TGTGCCAGCAGCCTTGGGGCGGGGCCGGCTACAGATACGCAGTATTTT.

The chain couples TRBV30 to TRBJ1-4, with D possibly TRBD1 on 5 matching bases. Trimming took 3 bases from V and 3 from J, leaving 8 bases between them. CDR1 is GTSNPN, CDR2 SVGIG, per germline (reference sequence). This CDR3 comprises 13 residues. CDR3 coding DNA: TGTGCCTGGAGAAGGGGCCCTAATGAAAAACTGTTTTTT. Protein: CAWRRGPNEKLFF.

This chain uses TRBV6-1 with TRBJ1-3; TRBD1 might be the D (6 bases). CDR1 MNHNS and CDR2 SASEGT come from the germline V gene. The CDR3 extends over 14 amino acids. Between the trimmed V and J ends, which lost 10 bases and 0 bases, there was a span of 13 bases. The CDR3 DNA follows: TGTGCCACCCACGACAGGCTCTCTGGAAACACCATATATTTT. Its protein product is CATHDRLSGNTIYF.

Concerning this clone: Other DNA sequences of this sample code for an identical CDR3. The V gene is TRBV25-1, the J gene TRBJ2-1, with 8 positions matching TRBD1. Germline CDR1 is MGHDK and CDR2 is SYGVNS. The CDR3 contains 12 residues. V trimming: 3 bases; J trimming: 9 bases; junction bases outside the gene matches: 1. This CDR3 reads CASSEDRAEQFF. CDR3 bases: TGTGCCAGCAGTGAGGACAGGGCTGAGCAGTTCTTC.

DNA for the CDR3: TGTGCCAGCAGCGCCTCTTGGACAGGCATGAACACTGAAGCTTTCTTT. Protein sequence: CASSASWTGMNTEAFF. The rearrangement links TRBV9 to TRBJ1-1; TRBD1 agrees at 7 bases. V shed 3 bases, J shed 0 bases, and the junction held 8 bases outside the gene matches. Germline V gene lookup returns CDR1 SGDLS and CDR2 YYNGEE. The CDR3 contains 16 residues.

The CDR3 nucleotides read TGTGCCAGCAGCTTGGGTAGCGGGGGGGAGACCCAGTACTTC. Protein sequence: CASSLGSGGETQYF. The rearrangement joins TRBV5-4 to TRBJ2-5, with 10 positions matching TRBD2. CDR3 length equals 14 residues. Germline assignment: CDR1 SGHNT and CDR2 YYREEE (reference sequence). V trimming: 0 bases; J trimming: 5 bases; junction bases outside the gene matches: 1.

The chain has TRBV5-6 and TRBJ2-5; 7 positions agree with TRBD1. Germline CDR1 and CDR2: SGHDT and YYEEEE. The CDR3 length is 15 residues. The trim removed 2 bases at V and 2 bases at J, leaving 6 bases unmatched. The CDR3 coding sequence is TGTGCCAGCAGCTTTACAGGGGTCCCTCAAGAGACCCAGTACTTC. Amino acids: CASSFTGVPQETQYF.

The chain employs TRBV4-3 and TRBJ2-7; TRBD2 is a possible D gene (6 bases). Per germline, CDR1 LGHNA and CDR2 YSLEER. This CDR3 spans 13 amino acids. The V end was cut by 4 bases, the J end by 4 bases, with 11 bases between. The CDR3 loop is CASSPSGGYEQYF. For the CDR3, the DNA is TGCGCCAGCAGCCCTTCAGGAGGGTACGAGCAGTACTTC.

This chain connects TRBV5-1 to TRBJ2-5, with D maybe TRBD2 (6 bases). The germline gives CDR1 SGHRS, CDR2 YFSETQ. CDR3 length: 16 residues. Trimming took off 0 bases at V and 2 bases at J, with 14 bases between the two ends. CDR3 nucleotide sequence: TGCGCCAGCAGCTTGGTGGTTAGCGGCAGTCAAGAGACCCAGTACTTC. Encoded protein: CASSLVVSGSQETQYF.

The chain links TRBV6-1 to TRBJ2-7; 8 nucleotides align to TRBD1. V was clipped by 5 bases and J by 3 bases; unmatched bases: 9. This CDR3 is built from 15 residues. Germline assignment: CDR1 MNHNS and CDR2 SASEGT. In DNA, the CDR3 is TGTGCCAGCAGTTTGTACCCCACAGGGGGCTACGAGCAGTACTTC. Protein sequence: CASSLYPTGGYEQYF.

V is TRBV7-9 and J is TRBJ2-7; TRBD1 might be the D (5 bases). The CDR3 runs to 17 residues. Trimming cost V 1 base and J 0 bases, with 16 bases left between them. The V gene's germline CDR1 is SEHNR and CDR2 FQNEAQ (reference sequence). CDR3: CASSLVLGQGLSYEQYF. CDR3 bases: TGTGCCAGCAGCTTAGTGTTGGGTCAGGGCCTCTCCTACGAGCAGTACTTC.

The rearrangement joins TRBV6-6 to TRBJ2-7, with D perhaps matching TRBD2 (6 bases). This CDR3 comprises 14 residues. V was pared by 3 bases and J by 6 bases, with 15 bases between. Germline assignment: CDR1 MNHNY and CDR2 SVGAGI (reference sequence). DNA of the CDR3: TGTGCCAGCAGTTATGGGGGGATAAAAAGCGAGCAGTACTTC. This gives the protein CASSYGGIKSEQYF.

The rearrangement links TRBV11-2 to TRBJ2-7; TRBD2 agrees at 10 bases. Trimming cost V 5 bases and J 0 bases; bases outside gene matches: 4. Germline V lookup: CDR1 SGHAT, CDR2 FQNNGV. The CDR3 runs to 15 residues. Here the CDR3 DNA reads TGTGCCAGCAGCAGTGGACTAGCGGCCTCCTACGAGCAGTACTTC. Translated: CASSSGLAASYEQYF.

The chain couples TRBV15 to TRBJ2-1; D is unresolved. V dropped 0 bases and J dropped 7 bases, with 10 bases sitting between them. Germline lookup yields CDR1 LNHNV and CDR2 YYDKDF (reference sequence). This CDR3 contains 14 residues. As DNA, the CDR3 is TGTGCCACCAGCAGAGATTACACAGCTAATGAGCAGTTCTTC. This encodes CATSRDYTANEQFF.